Below are 14 T cell receptor beta chains sequenced from a single sample in a study of a mutant IDH1 vaccine in newly diagnosed glioma. Data came from immunoSEQ multiplex PCR; TCRdb stores just in-frame clones and leaves some out. The sample carries around 54,000 clones, approximately 81% recorded once. Time point of the sample: baseline, week 1 (first vaccination visit). As to treatment: pre-vaccination baseline after standard-of-care therapy. This material consisted of PBMCs, taken from a glioma patient treated with radiotherapy, temozolomide or both. These receptors were obtained from a young man with glioma.

This clone was recorded once. This sequence joins TRBV25-1 and TRBJ2-7, with 8 bases fitting TRBD2. Trimming took 1 base from V and 0 from J; bases not matched to a gene: 11. The CDR3 is made up of 18 amino acids. CDR1 is MGHDK, CDR2 SYGVNS, per germline. CDR3 sequence reads: CASSELGSGTRSSYEQYF. The CDR3 nucleotides read TGTGCCAGCAGTGAATTAGGTAGCGGGACCAGGAGCTCCTACGAGCAGTACTTC.

This sequence joins TRBV7-2 and TRBJ1-1, with 7 bases aligning to TRBD1. The V and J ends lost 6 bases and 4 bases, in that order; junction bases with no gene match: 14. The length of the CDR3 is 16 residues. Germline loops: CDR1 SGHTA, CDR2 FQGNSA. CDR3 nucleotide sequence: TGTGCCAGCAGGCACGCCCTCTCCGGGACAGTCACTGAAGCTTTCTTT. This codes for CASRHALSGTVTEAFF.

J is TRBJ2-7 and V is TRBV4-3; 8 bases match TRBD2. The CDR3 is made up of 15 amino acids. The V segment lost 0 bases and the J segment 2 bases; nucleotides outside the gene matches: 3. CDR1 LGHNA and CDR2 YSLEER come from the germline V gene. The CDR3 reads CASSQDLSGTYEQYF. The CDR3 DNA sequence: TGCGCCAGCAGCCAAGATCTTAGCGGGACCTACGAGCAGTACTTC.

The chain carries TRBV29-1 and TRBJ2-1; TRBD1 agrees at 9 bases. Per the germline V gene, CDR1 is SQVTM and CDR2 is ANQGSEA. V shed 7 bases and J 7 bases; nucleotides not matched to a gene: 5. This CDR3 has 12 residues. The CDR3 nucleotides read TGCAGCGACGACAGGGGGGGGAATGAGCAGTTCTTC. This codes for CSDDRGGNEQFF.

The genes are TRBV30 and TRBJ2-5; no reliable D call. V was shortened by 6 bases and J by 1 base, with 12 bases between the two germline ends. The CDR3 covers 13 residues. Per the germline V gene, CDR1 is GTSNPN and CDR2 is SVGIG (reference sequence). DNA for the CDR3: TGTGCCTGCTGGAACAGCCTCCAAGAGACCCAGTACTTC. It yields the protein CACWNSLQETQYF.

The rearrangement uses TRBV14 and TRBJ2-5, with D possibly matching TRBD1 (6 bases). Trimming pared 0 bases from V and 6 bases from J, leaving 29 bases between. From germline, CDR1 is SGHDN and CDR2 FVKESK. The CDR3 consists of 20 residues. The CDR3 sequence is CASSQDFGALVGARRKTQYF. CDR3 coding DNA: TGTGCCAGCAGCCAAGATTTTGGGGCTTTGGTGGGGGCCCGGCGGAAGACCCAGTACTTC.

The rearrangement links TRBV18 to TRBJ1-5; D gene unclear. This CDR3 spans 14 amino acids. Germline assignment: CDR1 KGHSH and CDR2 LQKENI. V was clipped by 2 bases and J by 5 bases, with 10 bases between them. In DNA form, the CDR3 reads TGTGCCAGCTCACCAGGGCGGGATTATCAGCCCCAGCATTTT. Translating it yields CASSPGRDYQPQHF.

The V gene is TRBV15, the J gene TRBJ2-5, with D possibly being TRBD2 (6 bases). Trimming took 1 base from V and 5 from J, leaving 8 bases between them. The CDR3 length is 13 residues. The germline V gene has CDR1 LNHNV and CDR2 YYDKDF (reference sequence). The CDR3 loop is CATSRGREETQYF. The CDR3 DNA is TGTGCCACCAGCAGAGGGAGGGAGGAGACCCAGTACTTC.

This clone was seen only a few times. The chain uses TRBV7-2 and TRBJ1-5; the D is unclear. Germline CDR1 reads SGHTA; CDR2 reads FQGNSA. The ends were cut back, 1 base at V and 4 bases at J, with 14 bases in the middle. The CDR3 is 16 amino acids. As DNA, the CDR3 is TGTGCCAGCAGCTTAGGAGTTCGGCGAATAAATCAGCCCCAGCATTTT. As protein: CASSLGVRRINQPQHF.

The CDR3 is CTSSQVKLKTKMDGNTEAFF. CDR3 nucleotide sequence: TGCACCAGCAGCCAGGTCAAACTCAAGACGAAGATGGACGGGAACACTGAAGCTTTCTTT. V and J are TRBV1 and TRBJ1-1. TRBV1 is an annotated pseudogene. The CDR3 length is 20 residues.

As concerns this clone: This specimen includes other DNA sequences encoding the same CDR3. This chain joins TRBV5-1 and TRBJ2-7; TRBD1 aligns across 8 bases. CDR1 and CDR2 (germline): SGHRS, YFSETQ. V lost 1 base, J lost 2 bases, and 8 bases stayed unmatched. This CDR3 spans 16 amino acids. CDR3 DNA sequence: TGCGCCAGCAGCTTGAGTCCCGGACAGGGAGCCTACGAGCAGTACTTC. Translation gives CASSLSPGQGAYEQYF.

The chain uses TRBV2 and TRBJ2-4; D remains unclear. V gave up 8 bases and J gave up 6 bases, with 11 bases separating them. CDR3 length equals 12 residues. Germline V CDR1 and CDR2: SNHLY, FYNNEI. The CDR3: CASWSARNIQYF. As DNA, the CDR3 is TGTGCCAGCTGGTCGGCGAGAAACATTCAGTACTTC.

The CDR3 protein is CASSQFPAGQGAYNEQFF. The CDR3 bases are TGCGCCAGCAGCCAGTTCCCCGCAGGGCAGGGGGCCTACAATGAGCAGTTCTTC. This chain links TRBV4-3 with TRBJ2-1, with 7 bases fitting TRBD1. This CDR3 is built from 18 residues. The germline V gene has CDR1 LGHNA and CDR2 YSLEER. J gave up 2 bases and V 3 bases, and 13 bases lay outside the gene matches.

The chain carries TRBV9 and TRBJ2-7, with D possibly matching TRBD2 (5 bases). Germline V gene sequence: CDR1 SGDLS, CDR2 YYNGEE. The CDR3 runs to 15 residues. The V end lost 4 bases, the J end lost 2 bases, and 16 bases lay between the germline ends. CDR3 DNA: TGTGCCAGCAGCCCGGTGAGGGAGTACACCTACGAGCAGTACTTC. Its protein is CASSPVREYTYEQYF.